Presented here are 11 T cell receptor beta chains from one specimen sequenced in a study of cytomegalovirus exposure and HLA in healthy donors. Primers: 60 Vbeta forward and 13 Jbeta reverse. The protocol was immunoSEQ multiplex PCR, while the TCRdb copy is restricted to in-frame clones and leaves out a portion. The sample lists 150,000 or so clones, under 85% occurring once. Sequenced input: PBMCs. These receptors were collected from a man aged 18-30 years in good health and CMV-seronegative.

The gene calls are TRBV5-1 and TRBJ2-2; 7 nucleotides agree with TRBD2. The germline V gene has CDR1 SGHRS and CDR2 YFSETQ. Losses at the gene ends were 0 bases for V and 1 base for J; bases not matched to a gene: 3. The CDR3 covers 16 residues. The CDR3 protein is CASSLVSGVNTGELFF. The CDR3 nucleotides are TGCGCCAGCAGCTTGGTGAGCGGGGTGAACACCGGGGAGCTGTTTTTT.

CDR3 sequence reads: CASSRRDSLNTEAFF. The CDR3 DNA follows: TGTGCCAGCTCACGAAGGGACAGCTTGAACACTGAAGCTTTCTTT. V and J are TRBV18 and TRBJ1-1; 7 bases agree with TRBD1. Germline CDR1 and CDR2: KGHSH and LQKENI. The CDR3 covers 15 residues. Trimming removed 4 bases from V and 0 bases from J; junction bases left unmatched: 5.

V usage is TRBV6-1 and J usage is TRBJ1-5; no clear D. Trimming pared 0 bases from V and 0 bases from J, leaving 6 bases between. Germline V gene sequence: CDR1 MNHNS, CDR2 SASEGT. The CDR3 is 15 residues long. The CDR3 region is CASSEAYYSNQPQHF. The DNA of the CDR3 is TGTGCCAGCAGTGAAGCCTATTATAGCAATCAGCCCCAGCATTTT.

The chain carries TRBV27 and TRBJ1-1; no firm D call. Trimming took off 7 bases at V and 0 bases at J, with 9 bases between the two ends. Germline V gives CDR1 MNHEY, CDR2 SMNVEV (reference sequence). This CDR3 region has 13 residues. CDR3 DNA sequence: TGTGCCAGCACCTCCGCGATGAACACTGAAGCTTTCTTT. The encoded protein is CASTSAMNTEAFF.

This clone was seen a handful of times. A junction end diverges from the germline sequence, so it may reflect a read error. The V and J genes are TRBV14 and TRBJ2-4; weak D call: TRBD1 (6 bases). This CDR3 is built from 14 residues. Germline CDR1 and CDR2: SGHDN and FVKESK. In DNA form, the CDR3 reads TGTGCCAGCAGCCAAGATTCAGCGGACAGCGGTCTTCACTTC. It translates to CASSQDSADSGLHF.

In the case of this clone: One junction end disagrees with the germline gene, perhaps due to a read error. The J gene is TRBJ2-4, the V gene TRBV2; D not certain. CDR1 is SNHLY and CDR2 is FYNNEI in the germline V gene. This CDR3 spans 12 amino acids. The CDR3 nucleotides are TGTGCCAGCAGTGGCCAGGAAAACAGTCAGTACTTC. Residues: CASSGQENSQYF.

The rearrangement links TRBV7-6 to TRBJ1-1; D uncertain. Trimming stripped 3 bases from V and 0 bases from J, with 5 bases between. The CDR3 covers 13 residues. Germline V gives CDR1 SGHVS, CDR2 FNYEAQ. The CDR3 nucleotides are TGTGCCAGCAGCTTGGAGATGAACACTGAAGCTTTCTTT. It specifies CASSLEMNTEAFF.

The rearrangement joins TRBV11-2 to TRBJ2-5, with 7 bases fitting TRBD2. CDR1 and CDR2 (germline): SGHAT, FQNNGV. J gave up 6 bases and V 2 bases, and 9 bases lay outside the gene matches. The CDR3 has 15 amino acids. CDR3 loop: CASSLFLAEPKTQYF. CDR3 bases: TGTGCCAGCAGCTTATTCCTAGCGGAGCCCAAGACCCAGTACTTC.

The chain carries TRBV18 and TRBJ2-1, with TRBD1 matching over 9 bases. Germline V gives CDR1 KGHSH, CDR2 LQKENI. V was clipped by 3 bases and J by 10 bases; unmatched bases: 10. The CDR3 is 15 amino acids. CDR3 amino acids: CASSPARTGVPEQFF. For the CDR3, the DNA is TGTGCCAGCTCACCCGCGCGGACAGGGGTCCCGGAGCAGTTCTTC.

This sequence joins TRBV6-1 and TRBJ1-4; 8 bases are shared with TRBD1. With 4 bases clipped from V and 7 bases from J, the junction kept 5 bases outside the gene matches. CDR1 and CDR2 from the germline V gene are MNHNS and SASEGT. The length of the CDR3 is 14 residues. CDR3 nucleotide sequence: TGTGCCAGCAGTGGTCAGGGGGCTAGTGAAAAACTGTTTTTT. Its translation: CASSGQGASEKLFF.

The chain is built from TRBV28 and TRBJ2-5, with D tentatively TRBD1 (6 bases). Germline V lookup: CDR1 MDHEN, CDR2 SYDVKM. The CDR3 loop spans 17 amino acids. Trimming cost V 5 bases and J 3 bases, with 22 bases left between them. CDR3 region: CASSTQPTGNLEETQYF. The DNA of the CDR3 is TGTGCCAGCAGTACCCAACCGACAGGAAACCTAGAAGAGACCCAGTACTTC.